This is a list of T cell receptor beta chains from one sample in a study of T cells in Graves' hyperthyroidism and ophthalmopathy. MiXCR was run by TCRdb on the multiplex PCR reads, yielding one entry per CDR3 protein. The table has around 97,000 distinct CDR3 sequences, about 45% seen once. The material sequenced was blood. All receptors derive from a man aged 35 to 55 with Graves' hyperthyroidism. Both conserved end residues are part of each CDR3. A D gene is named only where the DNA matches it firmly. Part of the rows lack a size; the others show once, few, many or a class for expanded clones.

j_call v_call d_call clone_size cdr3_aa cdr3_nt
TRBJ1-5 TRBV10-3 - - CAISESNRWQPPQHF TGTGCCATCAGTGAGAGTAACAGGTGGCAACCGCCCCAGCATTTT
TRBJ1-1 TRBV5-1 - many CASSNGGTEAFF TGCGCCAGCAGTAATGGGGGTACTGAAGCTTTCTTT
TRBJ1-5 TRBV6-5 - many CARIRKGGSNQPQHF TGTGCCAGGATCCGAAAGGGGGGCTCAAATCAGCCCCAGCATTTT
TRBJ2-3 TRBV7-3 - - CASGWGQGGTDTQYF TGTGCCAGCGGATGGGGGCAGGGAGGTACAGATACGCAGTATTTT
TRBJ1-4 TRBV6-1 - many CASRGLFTNEKLFF TGTGCCAGCAGAGGACTTTTTACTAATGAAAAACTGTTTTTT
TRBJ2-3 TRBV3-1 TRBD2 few CASSLFPGLAGQDTQYF TGTGCCAGCAGCCTCTTTCCGGGACTAGCGGGTCAGGATACGCAGTATTTT
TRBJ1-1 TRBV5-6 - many CASSLDNSLNTEAFF TGTGCCAGCAGCCTCGATAACTCCCTGAACACTGAAGCTTTCTTT
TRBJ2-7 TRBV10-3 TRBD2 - CAIDKAGGRHEQYF TGTGCCATCGACAAAGCGGGGGGGCGTCACGAGCAGTACTTC
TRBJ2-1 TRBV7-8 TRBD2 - CASSLEPSGAYNEQFF TGCGCCAGCAGCTTAGAGCCTAGCGGGGCCTACAATGAGCAGTTCTTC
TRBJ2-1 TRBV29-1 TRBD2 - CSSGGGNNNEQFF TGCAGCAGTGGCGGGGGAAACAACAATGAGCAGTTCTTC
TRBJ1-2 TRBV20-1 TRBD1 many CSARDPGQGSYGYTF TGCAGTGCTAGAGACCCGGGACAGGGGAGCTATGGCTACACCTTC
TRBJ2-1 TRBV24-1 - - CATSRRGTYNEQFF TGTGCCACCAGTCGTCGCGGCACCTACAATGAGCAGTTCTTC
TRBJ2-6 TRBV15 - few CATKPGNRSSGANVLTF TGTGCCACCAAACCAGGAAATCGGAGCTCTGGGGCCAACGTCCTGACTTTC
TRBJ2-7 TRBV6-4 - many CASSDSQLYPHYEQYF TGTGCCAGCAGTGACTCCCAACTATATCCCCACTACGAGCAGTACTTC
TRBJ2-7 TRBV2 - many CASSEWLAFTEQYF TGTGCCAGCAGTGAATGGCTAGCCTTCACCGAGCAGTACTTC
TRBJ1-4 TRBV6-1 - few CASSEGGLGEKLFF TGTGCCAGCAGTGAAGGGGGTCTAGGGGAAAAACTGTTTTTT
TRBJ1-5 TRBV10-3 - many CAISGGAGQPQHF TGTGCCATCAGTGGTGGGGCTGGTCAGCCCCAGCATTTT
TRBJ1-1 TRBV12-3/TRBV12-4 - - CASSLLGDPVTEAFF TGTGCCAGCAGTTTACTGGGGGATCCCGTCACTGAAGCTTTCTTT
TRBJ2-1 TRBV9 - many CASSVGGTSYNEQFF TGTGCCAGCAGCGTAGGGGGGACCTCCTACAATGAGCAGTTCTTC
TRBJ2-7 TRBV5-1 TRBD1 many CASSFGTGAYEQYF TGCGCCAGCAGCTTTGGGACAGGTGCCTACGAGCAGTACTTC
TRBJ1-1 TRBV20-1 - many CSARFTVNTEAFF TGCAGTGCTCGTTTTACCGTGAACACTGAAGCTTTCTTT
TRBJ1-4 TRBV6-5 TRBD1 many CASSWTGAEKLFF TGTGCCAGCAGCTGGACAGGGGCTGAAAAACTGTTTTTT
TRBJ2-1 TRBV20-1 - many CSAIEAPYNEQFF TGCAGTGCTATAGAGGCTCCCTACAATGAGCAGTTCTTC
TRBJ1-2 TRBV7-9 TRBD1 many CASNPGQGAWGYTF TGTGCCAGCAATCCGGGACAGGGGGCTTGGGGCTACACCTTC
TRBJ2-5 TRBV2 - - CASSDWGKTQYF TGTGCCAGCAGTGACTGGGGGAAGACCCAGTACTTC
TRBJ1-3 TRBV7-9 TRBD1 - CASSPGQLNTIYF TGTGCCAGCAGCCCGGGACAGCTGAACACCATATATTTT
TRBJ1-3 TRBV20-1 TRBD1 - CSARGGTGGTSPGNAIYF TGCAGTGCTAGAGGAGGGACAGGGGGCACGAGCCCTGGAAACGCCATATATTTT
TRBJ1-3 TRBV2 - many CASSDNRPGGNTIYF TGTGCCAGCAGTGATAATAGGCCAGGAGGAAACACCATATATTTT
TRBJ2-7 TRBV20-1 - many CSARAPPYEQYF TGCAGTGCTAGAGCCCCCCCCTACGAGCAGTACTTC
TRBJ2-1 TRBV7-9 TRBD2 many CASSFREGGYNEQFF TGTGCCAGCAGCTTCCGGGAGGGAGGATACAATGAGCAGTTCTTC
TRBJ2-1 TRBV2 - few CASSFDHYNEQFF TGTGCCAGCAGTTTTGACCACTACAATGAGCAGTTCTTC
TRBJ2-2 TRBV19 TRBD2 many CASQGLAGWTGELFF TGTGCCAGTCAAGGACTAGCGGGATGGACCGGGGAGCTGTTTTTT
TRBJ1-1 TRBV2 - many CASSQRGDTEAFF TGTGCCAGCAGTCAGAGGGGTGACACTGAAGCTTTCTTT
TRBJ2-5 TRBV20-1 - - CSARGVAVETQYF TGCAGTGCTAGGGGGGTGGCTGTAGAGACCCAGTACTTC
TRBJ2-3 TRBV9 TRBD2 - CASSRPSGGLRDTQYF TGTGCCAGCAGCCGCCCTAGCGGGGGCCTCCGAGATACGCAGTATTTT
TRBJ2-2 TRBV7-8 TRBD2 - CAWSPVQREGDNTGELFF TGTGCCTGGAGTCCAGTACAGCGGGAGGGAGATAACACCGGGGAGCTGTTTTTT
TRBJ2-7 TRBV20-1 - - CSAKRVGQDTKYEQYF TGCAGTGCTAAGAGGGTGGGACAAGACACGAAATACGAGCAGTACTTC
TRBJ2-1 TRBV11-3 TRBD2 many CASSFYSGRYNEQFF TGTGCCAGCAGCTTTTACAGCGGGAGGTACAATGAGCAGTTCTTC
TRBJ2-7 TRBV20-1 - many CSARGVSGRTYEQYF TGCAGTGCTAGGGGGGTTAGCGGTAGAACCTACGAGCAGTACTTC
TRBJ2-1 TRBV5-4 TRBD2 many CASSYASGDNEQFF TGTGCCAGCAGCTACGCTAGCGGGGATAATGAGCAGTTCTTC
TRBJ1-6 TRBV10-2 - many CASRVNLEDSPLHF TGCGCCAGCAGAGTCAACCTGGAGGATTCACCCCTCCACTTT
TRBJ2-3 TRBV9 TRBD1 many CASSVTGATDTQYF TGTGCCAGCAGCGTGACAGGGGCGACAGATACGCAGTATTTT
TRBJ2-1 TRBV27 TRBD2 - CASSPIAGGPYEQFF TGTGCCAGCAGCCCTATAGCGGGAGGGCCCTACGAGCAGTTCTTC
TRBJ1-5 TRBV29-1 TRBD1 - CSVEGQGGNNQPQHF TGCAGCGTTGAAGGACAGGGTGGGAACAATCAGCCCCAGCATTTT
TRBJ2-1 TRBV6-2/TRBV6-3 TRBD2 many CASSTIAGGLNEQFF TGTGCCAGCAGCACAATAGCGGGGGGGCTCAATGAGCAGTTCTTC
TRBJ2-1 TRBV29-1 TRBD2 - CSTDLAGAYDEQFF TGCAGCACCGATCTAGCGGGTGCCTACGATGAGCAGTTCTTC
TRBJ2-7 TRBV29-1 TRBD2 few CSVEGSGWNSYEQYF TGCAGCGTTGAGGGTAGCGGGTGGAACTCCTACGAGCAGTACTTC